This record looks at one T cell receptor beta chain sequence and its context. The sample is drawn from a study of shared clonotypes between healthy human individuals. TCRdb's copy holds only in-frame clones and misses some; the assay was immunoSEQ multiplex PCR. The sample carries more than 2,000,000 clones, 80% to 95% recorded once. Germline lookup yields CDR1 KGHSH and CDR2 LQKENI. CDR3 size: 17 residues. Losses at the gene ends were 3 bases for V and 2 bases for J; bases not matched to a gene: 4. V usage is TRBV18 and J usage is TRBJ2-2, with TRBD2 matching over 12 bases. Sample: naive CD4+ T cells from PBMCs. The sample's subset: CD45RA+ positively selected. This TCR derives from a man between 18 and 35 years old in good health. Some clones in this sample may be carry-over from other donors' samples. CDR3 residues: CASSPLLAGGNTGELFF. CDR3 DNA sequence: TGTGCCAGCTCACCCTTACTAGCGGGAGGTAACACCGGGGAGCTGTTTTTT. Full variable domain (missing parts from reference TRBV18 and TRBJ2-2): NAGVMQNPRHLVRRRGQEARLRCSPMKGHSHVYWYRQLPEEGLKFMVYLQKENIIDESGMPKERFSAEFPKEGPSILRIQQVVRGDSAAYFCASSPLLAGGNTGELFFGEGSRLTVL.